This TCR beta chain was captured by sequencing in a study of shared clonotypes between healthy human individuals. Using immunoSEQ multiplex PCR, the repertoire was profiled, and TCRdb retains in-frame clones only, with some absent. The sample holds more than 2 million clones, roughly 95% seen once. Trimming took 4 bases from V and 2 from J, leaving 5 bases between them. Germline V gene sequence: CDR1 MNHNS, CDR2 SASEGT. The CDR3 spans 12 residues. Naive-designated CD8 cells lacked CD45RO, were positively enriched for CCR7, and omitted terminally differentiated effector memory CD45RA+ cells. The rearrangement uses TRBV6-1 and TRBJ1-1; D remains ambiguous. This receptor was identified in a young man in good health. Some clones in this sample may be carry-over from other donors' samples. Sequencing was done on a sample of naive CD8+ T cells from PBMCs. The CDR3 DNA sequence: TGTGCCAGCAGTGCCAGAAACACTGAAGCTTTCTTT. Amino acid sequence: CASSARNTEAFF.